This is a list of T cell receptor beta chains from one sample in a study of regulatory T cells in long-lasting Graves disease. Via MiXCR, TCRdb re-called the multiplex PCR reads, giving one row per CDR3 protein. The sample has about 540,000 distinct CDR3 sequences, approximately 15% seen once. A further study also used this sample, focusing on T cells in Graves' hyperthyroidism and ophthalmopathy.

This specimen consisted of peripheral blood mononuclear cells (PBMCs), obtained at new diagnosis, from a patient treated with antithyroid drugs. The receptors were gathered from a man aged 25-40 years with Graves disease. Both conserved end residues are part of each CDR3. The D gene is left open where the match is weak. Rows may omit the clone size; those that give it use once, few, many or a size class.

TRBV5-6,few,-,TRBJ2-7,CASSPLGGYDYEQYF,TGTGCCAGCAGCCCCTTGGGCGGGTACGACTACGAGCAGTACTTC
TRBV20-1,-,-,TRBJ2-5,CSAEEFSGFRETQYF,TGCAGTGCTGAGGAGTTTAGCGGATTCAGGGAGACCCAGTACTTC
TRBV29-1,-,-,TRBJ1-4,CSVRNEKLFF,TGCAGCGTTCGTAATGAAAAACTGTTTTTT
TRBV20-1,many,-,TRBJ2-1,CSARDGAGNEQFF,TGCAGTGCTAGAGATGGGGCGGGCAATGAGCAGTTCTTC
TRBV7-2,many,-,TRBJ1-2,CASRTKGDYGYTF,TGTGCCAGCCGAACTAAGGGGGACTATGGCTACACCTTC
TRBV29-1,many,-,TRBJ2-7,CSARTPLSYEQYF,TGCAGCGCCCGGACCCCACTGAGCTACGAGCAGTACTTC
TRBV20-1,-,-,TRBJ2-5,CSAPKEETQYF,TGCAGTGCACCCAAGGAGGAGACCCAGTACTTC
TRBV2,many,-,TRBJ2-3,CARLAWGITDTQYF,TGTGCCCGCCTCGCTTGGGGTATAACAGATACGCAGTATTTT
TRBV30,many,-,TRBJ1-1,CAWNQGGTTEAFF,TGTGCCTGGAACCAGGGAGGTACCACTGAAGCTTTCTTT
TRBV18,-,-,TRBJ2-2,CASSRQSDISGELFF,TGTGCCAGCTCACGGCAGAGCGACATATCCGGGGAGCTGTTTTTT
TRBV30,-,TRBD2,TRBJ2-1,CAWGTSGSNQETQFF,TGTGCGTGGGGGACTAGCGGGAGTAATCAAGAGACCCAGTTCTTC
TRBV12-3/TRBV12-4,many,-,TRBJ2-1,CASSFTLSQQQFF,TGTGCCAGCAGTTTTACCCTCAGCCAGCAGCAGTTCTTC
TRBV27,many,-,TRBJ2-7,CASRASTVSLYEQYF,TGTGCCAGCAGGGCATCGACGGTTTCTCTCTACGAGCAGTACTTC
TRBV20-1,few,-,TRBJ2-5,CSASESQETQYF,TGCAGTGCTAGTGAGAGCCAAGAGACCCAGTACTTC